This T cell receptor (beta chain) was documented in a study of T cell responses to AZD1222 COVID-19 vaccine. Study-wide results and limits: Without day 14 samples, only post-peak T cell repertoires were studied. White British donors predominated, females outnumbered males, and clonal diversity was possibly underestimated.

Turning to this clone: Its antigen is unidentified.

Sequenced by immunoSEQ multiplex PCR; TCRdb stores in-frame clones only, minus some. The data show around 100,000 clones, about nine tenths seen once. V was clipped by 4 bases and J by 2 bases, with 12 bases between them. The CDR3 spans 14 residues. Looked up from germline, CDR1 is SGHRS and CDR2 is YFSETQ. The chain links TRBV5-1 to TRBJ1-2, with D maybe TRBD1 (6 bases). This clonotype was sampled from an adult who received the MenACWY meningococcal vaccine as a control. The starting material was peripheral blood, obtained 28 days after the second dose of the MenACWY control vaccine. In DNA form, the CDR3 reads TGCGCCAGCAGCCCACGGGGGCTAAACTATGGCTACACCTTC. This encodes CASSPRGLNYGYTF.